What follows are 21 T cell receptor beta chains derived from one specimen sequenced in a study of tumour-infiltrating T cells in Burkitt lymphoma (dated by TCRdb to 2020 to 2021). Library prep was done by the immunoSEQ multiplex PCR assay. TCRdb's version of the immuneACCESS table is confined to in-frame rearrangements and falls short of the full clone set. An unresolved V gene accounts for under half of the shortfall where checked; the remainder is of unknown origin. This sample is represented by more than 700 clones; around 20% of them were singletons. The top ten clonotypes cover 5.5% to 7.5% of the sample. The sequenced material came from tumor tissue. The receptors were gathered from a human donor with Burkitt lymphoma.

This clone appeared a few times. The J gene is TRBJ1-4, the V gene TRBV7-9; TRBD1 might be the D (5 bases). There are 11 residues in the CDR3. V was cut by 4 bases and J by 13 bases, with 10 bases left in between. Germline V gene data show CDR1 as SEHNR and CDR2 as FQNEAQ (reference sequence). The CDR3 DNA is TGTGCCAGCAGCTCCCGGGACTTACTGTTTTTT. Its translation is CASSSRDLLFF.

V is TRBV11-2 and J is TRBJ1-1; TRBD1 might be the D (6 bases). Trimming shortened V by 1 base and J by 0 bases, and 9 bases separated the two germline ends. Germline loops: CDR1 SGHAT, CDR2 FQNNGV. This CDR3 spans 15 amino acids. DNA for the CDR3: TGTGCCAGCAGCTTAGGGACAGAGCTGAACACTGAAGCTTTCTTT. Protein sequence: CASSLGTELNTEAFF. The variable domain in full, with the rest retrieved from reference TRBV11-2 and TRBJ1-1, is EAGVAQSPRYKIIEKRQSVAFWCNPISGHATLYWYQQILGQGPKLLIQFQNNGVVDDSQLPKDRFSAERLKGVDSTLKIQPAKLEDSAVYLCASSLGTELNTEAFFGQGTRLTVV.

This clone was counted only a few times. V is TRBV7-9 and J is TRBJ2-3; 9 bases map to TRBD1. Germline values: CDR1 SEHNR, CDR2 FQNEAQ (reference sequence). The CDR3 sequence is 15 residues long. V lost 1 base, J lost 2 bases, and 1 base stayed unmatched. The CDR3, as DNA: TGTGCCAGCAGCTTAGGGGACAGGGACACAGATACGCAGTATTTT. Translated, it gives CASSLGDRDTDTQYF.

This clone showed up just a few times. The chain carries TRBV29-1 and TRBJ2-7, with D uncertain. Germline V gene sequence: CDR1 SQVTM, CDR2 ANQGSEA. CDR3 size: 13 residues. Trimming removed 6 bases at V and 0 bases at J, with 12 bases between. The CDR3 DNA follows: TGCAGCGTAGGACGTACCGGCTCCTACGAGCAGTACTTC. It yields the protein CSVGRTGSYEQYF.

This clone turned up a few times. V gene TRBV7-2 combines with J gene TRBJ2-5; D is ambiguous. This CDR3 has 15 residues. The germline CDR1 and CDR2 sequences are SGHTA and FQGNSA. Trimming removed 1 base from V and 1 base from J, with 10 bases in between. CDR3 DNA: TGTGCCAGCAGCTTAGTAAGGTCCGCCCAAGAGACCCAGTACTTC. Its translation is CASSLVRSAQETQYF.

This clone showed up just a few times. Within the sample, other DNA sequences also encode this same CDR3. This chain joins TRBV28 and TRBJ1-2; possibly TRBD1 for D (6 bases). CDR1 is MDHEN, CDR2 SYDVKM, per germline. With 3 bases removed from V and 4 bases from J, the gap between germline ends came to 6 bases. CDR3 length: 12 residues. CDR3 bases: TGTGCCAGCAGTTTGACAGGCTATGGCTACACCTTC. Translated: CASSLTGYGYTF.

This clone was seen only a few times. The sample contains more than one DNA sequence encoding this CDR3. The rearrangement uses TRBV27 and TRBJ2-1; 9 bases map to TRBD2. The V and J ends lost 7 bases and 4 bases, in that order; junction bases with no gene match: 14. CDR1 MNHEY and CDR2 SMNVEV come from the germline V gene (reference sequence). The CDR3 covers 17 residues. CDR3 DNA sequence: TGTGCCAGCATACCCGCGGTTGGTAGCGGGGGTTACAATGAGCAGTTCTTC. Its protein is CASIPAVGSGGYNEQFF.

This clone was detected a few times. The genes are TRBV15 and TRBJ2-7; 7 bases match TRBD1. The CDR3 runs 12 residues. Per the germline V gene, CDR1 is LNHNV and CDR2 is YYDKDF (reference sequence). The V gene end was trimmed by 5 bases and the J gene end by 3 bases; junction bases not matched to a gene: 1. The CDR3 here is CATSPGGYEQYF. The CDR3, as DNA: TGTGCCACCAGCCCAGGGGGCTACGAGCAGTACTTC.

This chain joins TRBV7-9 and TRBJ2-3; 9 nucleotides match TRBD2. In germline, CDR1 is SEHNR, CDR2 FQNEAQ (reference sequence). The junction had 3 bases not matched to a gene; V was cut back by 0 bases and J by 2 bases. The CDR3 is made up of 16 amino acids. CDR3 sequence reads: CASSLAASGNTDTQYF. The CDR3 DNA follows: TGTGCCAGCAGCTTAGCGGCTAGCGGGAACACAGATACGCAGTATTTT.

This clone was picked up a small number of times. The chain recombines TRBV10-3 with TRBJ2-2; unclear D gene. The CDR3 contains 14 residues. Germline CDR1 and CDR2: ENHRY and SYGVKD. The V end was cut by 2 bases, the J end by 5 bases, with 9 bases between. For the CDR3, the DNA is TGTGCCATCAGTGAGGCCCCAGAAACCGGGGAGCTGTTTTTT. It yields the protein CAISEAPETGELFF.

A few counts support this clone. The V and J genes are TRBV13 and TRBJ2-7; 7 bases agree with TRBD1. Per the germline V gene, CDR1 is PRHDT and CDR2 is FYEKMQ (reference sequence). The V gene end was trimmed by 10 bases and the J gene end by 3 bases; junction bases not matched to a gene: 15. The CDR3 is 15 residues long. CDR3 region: CATQGGPTPYYEQYF. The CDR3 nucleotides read TGTGCCACGCAAGGGGGCCCGACACCTTACTACGAGCAGTACTTC.

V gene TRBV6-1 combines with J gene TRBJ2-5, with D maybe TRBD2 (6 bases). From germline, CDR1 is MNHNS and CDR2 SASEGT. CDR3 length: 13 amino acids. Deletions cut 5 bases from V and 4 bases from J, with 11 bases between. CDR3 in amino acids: CASSWRGPETQYF. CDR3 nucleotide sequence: TGTGCCAGCAGTTGGAGGGGTCCAGAGACCCAGTACTTC.

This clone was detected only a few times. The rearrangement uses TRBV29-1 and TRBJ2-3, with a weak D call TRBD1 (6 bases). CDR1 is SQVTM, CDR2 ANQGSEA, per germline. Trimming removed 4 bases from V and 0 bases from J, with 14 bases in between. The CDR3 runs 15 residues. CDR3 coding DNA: TGCAGCGTTGTTTTATGGGGGCCTAGCACAGATACGCAGTATTTT. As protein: CSVVLWGPSTDTQYF.

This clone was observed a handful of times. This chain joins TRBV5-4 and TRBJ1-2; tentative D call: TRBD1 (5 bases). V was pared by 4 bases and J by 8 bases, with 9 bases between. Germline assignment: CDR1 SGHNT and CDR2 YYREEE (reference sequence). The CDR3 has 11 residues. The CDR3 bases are TGTGCCAGCAGCGGGGGTTCGGGCTACACCTTC. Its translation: CASSGGSGYTF.

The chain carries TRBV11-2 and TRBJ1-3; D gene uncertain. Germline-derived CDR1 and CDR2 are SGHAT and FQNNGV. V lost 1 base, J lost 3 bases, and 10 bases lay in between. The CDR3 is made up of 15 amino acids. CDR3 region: CASSLGAEIGNTIYF. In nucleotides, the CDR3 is TGTGCCAGCAGCTTAGGAGCGGAAATTGGAAACACCATATATTTT.

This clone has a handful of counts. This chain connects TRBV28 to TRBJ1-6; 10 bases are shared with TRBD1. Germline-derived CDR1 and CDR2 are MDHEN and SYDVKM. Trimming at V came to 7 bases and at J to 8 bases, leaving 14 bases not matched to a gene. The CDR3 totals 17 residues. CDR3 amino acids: CASIHRADRGVYSPLHF. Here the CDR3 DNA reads TGTGCCAGCATCCATAGGGCGGACAGGGGGGTTTATTCACCCCTCCACTTT.

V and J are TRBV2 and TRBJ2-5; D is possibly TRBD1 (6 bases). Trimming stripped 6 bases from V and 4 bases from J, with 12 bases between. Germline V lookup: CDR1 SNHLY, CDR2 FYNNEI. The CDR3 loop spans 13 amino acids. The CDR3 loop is CASRWDTGETQYF. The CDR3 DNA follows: TGTGCCAGCAGGTGGGACACAGGAGAGACCCAGTACTTC.

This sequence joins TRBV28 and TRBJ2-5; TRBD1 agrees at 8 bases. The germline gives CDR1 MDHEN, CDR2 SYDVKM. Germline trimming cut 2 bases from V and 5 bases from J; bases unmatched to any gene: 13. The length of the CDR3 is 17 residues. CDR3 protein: CASSLVRTGILRETQYF. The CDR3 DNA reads TGTGCCAGCAGTTTAGTGAGGACAGGGATATTACGGGAGACCCAGTACTTC.

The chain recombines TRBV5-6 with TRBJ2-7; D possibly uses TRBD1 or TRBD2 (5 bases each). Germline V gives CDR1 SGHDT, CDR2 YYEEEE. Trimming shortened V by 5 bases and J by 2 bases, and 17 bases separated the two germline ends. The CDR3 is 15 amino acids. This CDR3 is CASRTGPPTTYEQYF. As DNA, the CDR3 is TGTGCCAGCAGGACGGGGCCTCCTACCACCTACGAGCAGTACTTC.

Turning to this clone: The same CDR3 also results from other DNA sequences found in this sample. This CDR3 is CASSFDRGSGEQYF. The CDR3, as DNA: TGCGCCAGCAGCTTCGACAGGGGTTCTGGCGAGCAGTACTTC. The chain carries TRBV5-1 and TRBJ2-7, with 8 bases lining up with TRBD1. Trimming took 2 bases from V and 6 from J; bases not matched to a gene: 7. This CDR3 spans 14 amino acids. Germline V lookup: CDR1 SGHRS, CDR2 YFSETQ.

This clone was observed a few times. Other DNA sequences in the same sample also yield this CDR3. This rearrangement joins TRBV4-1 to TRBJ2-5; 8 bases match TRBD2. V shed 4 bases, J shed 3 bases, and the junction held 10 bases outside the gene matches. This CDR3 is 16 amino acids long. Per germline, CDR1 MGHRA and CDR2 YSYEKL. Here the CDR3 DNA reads TGCGCCAGCAGCCCTCCCCGGGGGGGAGGTGAAGAGACCCAGTACTTC. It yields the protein CASSPPRGGGEETQYF.